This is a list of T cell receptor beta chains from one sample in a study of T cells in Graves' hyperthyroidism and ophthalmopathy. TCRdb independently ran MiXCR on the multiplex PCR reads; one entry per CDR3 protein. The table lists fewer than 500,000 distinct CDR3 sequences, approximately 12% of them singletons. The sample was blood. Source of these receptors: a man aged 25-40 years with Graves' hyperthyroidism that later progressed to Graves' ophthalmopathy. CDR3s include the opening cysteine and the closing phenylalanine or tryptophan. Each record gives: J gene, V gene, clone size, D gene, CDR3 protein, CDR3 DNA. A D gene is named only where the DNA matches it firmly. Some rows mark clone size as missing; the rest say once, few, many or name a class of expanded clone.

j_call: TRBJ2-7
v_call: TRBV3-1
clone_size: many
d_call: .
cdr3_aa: CASSQDGTRTYEQYF
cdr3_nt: TGTGCCAGCAGCCAAGACGGGACACGCACCTACGAGCAGTACTTC

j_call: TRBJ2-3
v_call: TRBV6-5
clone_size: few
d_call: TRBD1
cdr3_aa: CASSYGQGNSDTQYF
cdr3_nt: TGTGCCAGCAGTTACGGACAGGGAAATTCAGATACGCAGTATTTT

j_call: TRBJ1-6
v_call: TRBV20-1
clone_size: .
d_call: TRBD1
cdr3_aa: CSARSGTGDNSPLHF
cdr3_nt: TGCAGTGCTAGATCGGGGACAGGGGATAATTCACCCCTCCACTTT

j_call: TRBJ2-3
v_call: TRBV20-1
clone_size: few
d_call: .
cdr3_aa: CSAQGGAEDTQYF
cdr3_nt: TGCAGTGCTCAGGGGGGGGCTGAAGATACGCAGTATTTT

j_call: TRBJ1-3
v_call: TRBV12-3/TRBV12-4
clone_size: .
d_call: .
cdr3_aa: CASAVGNTIYF
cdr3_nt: TGTGCCAGCGCCGTTGGAAACACCATATATTTT

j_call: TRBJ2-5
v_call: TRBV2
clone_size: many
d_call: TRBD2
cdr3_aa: CASSYLAGETQYF
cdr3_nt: TGTGCCAGCAGTTATCTAGCGGGAGAGACCCAGTACTTC

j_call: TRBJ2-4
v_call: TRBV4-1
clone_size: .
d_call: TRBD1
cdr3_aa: CASSHRQGYSKNIQYF
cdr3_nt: TGCGCCAGCAGCCACAGACAGGGGTATTCCAAAAACATTCAGTACTTC

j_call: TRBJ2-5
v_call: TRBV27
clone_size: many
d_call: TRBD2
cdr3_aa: CARQGGETQYF
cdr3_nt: TGTGCCAGGCAGGGAGGGGAGACCCAGTACTTC

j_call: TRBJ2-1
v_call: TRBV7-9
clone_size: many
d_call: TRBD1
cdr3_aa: CASSLVGTGHYNEQFF
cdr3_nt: TGTGCCAGCAGCTTAGTGGGGACAGGGCACTACAATGAGCAGTTCTTC

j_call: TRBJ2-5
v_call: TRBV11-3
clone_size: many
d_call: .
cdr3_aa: CASSGVEGTQYF
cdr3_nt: TGTGCCAGCAGCGGGGTGGAAGGGACCCAGTACTTC

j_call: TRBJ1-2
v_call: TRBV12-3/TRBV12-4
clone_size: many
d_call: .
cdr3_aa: CASSLKANYGYTF
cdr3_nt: TGTGCCAGCAGTTTAAAAGCTAACTATGGCTACACCTTC

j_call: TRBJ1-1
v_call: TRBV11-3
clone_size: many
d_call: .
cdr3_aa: CASSLIPGSEAFF
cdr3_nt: TGTGCCAGCAGCTTAATTCCAGGGTCTGAAGCTTTCTTT

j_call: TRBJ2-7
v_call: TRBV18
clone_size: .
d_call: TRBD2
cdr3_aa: CASSPAGGTYEQYF
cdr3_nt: TGTGCCAGCTCACCAGCGGGGGGGACCTACGAGCAGTACTTC

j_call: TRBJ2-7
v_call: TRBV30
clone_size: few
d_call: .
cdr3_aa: CAWSSLAYEQYF
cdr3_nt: TGTGCCTGGAGTAGCTTGGCCTACGAGCAGTACTTC

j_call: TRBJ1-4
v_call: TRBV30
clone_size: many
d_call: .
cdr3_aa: CAWSRRFEKLFF
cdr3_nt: TGTGCCTGGAGTCGACGGTTTGAAAAACTGTTTTTT

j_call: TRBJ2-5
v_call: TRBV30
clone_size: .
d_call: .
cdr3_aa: CAWATTGSGLWYF
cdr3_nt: TGTGCCTGGGCAACGACAGGATCGGGCTTATGGTACTTC

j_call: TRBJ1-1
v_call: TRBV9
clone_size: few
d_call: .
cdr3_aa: CASSVVGARSSEAFF
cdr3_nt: TGTGCCAGCAGCGTAGTAGGGGCGCGTTCGTCTGAAGCTTTCTTT

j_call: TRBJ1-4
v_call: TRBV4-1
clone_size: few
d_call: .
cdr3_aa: CASSQDGARTNEKLFF
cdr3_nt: TGCGCCAGCAGCCAAGACGGCGCGCGTACTAATGAAAAACTGTTTTTT

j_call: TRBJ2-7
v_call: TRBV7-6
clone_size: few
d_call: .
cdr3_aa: CASSFHRYNPYEQYF
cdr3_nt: TGTGCCAGCAGCTTTCACAGATACAATCCCTACGAGCAGTACTTC

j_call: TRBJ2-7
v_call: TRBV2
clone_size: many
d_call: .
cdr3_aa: CARGARMARGEQYF
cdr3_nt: TGTGCCAGGGGGGCCCGAATGGCGCGGGGAGAGCAGTACTTC

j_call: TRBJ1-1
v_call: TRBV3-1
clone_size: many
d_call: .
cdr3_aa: CASTPAQGNTEAFF
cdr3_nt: TGTGCCAGCACCCCGGCACAGGGTAACACTGAAGCTTTCTTT

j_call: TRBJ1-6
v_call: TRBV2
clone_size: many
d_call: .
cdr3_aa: CASRAGSSYNSPLHF
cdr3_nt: TGTGCCAGCAGGGCAGGGAGCTCCTATAATTCACCCCTCCACTTT

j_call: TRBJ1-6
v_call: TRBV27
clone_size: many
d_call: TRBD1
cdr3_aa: CASSLYSRGSSYNSPLHF
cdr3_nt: TGTGCCAGCAGTTTATACTCCAGGGGGAGCTCCTATAATTCACCCCTCCACTTT

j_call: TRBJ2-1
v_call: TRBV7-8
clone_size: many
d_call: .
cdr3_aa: CASSLFGAGSYNEQFF
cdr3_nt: TGTGCCAGCAGCTTATTTGGGGCTGGATCCTACAATGAGCAGTTCTTC

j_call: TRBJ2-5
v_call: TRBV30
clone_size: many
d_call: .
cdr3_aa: CAWGDQETQYF
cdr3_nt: TGTGCCTGGGGGGACCAAGAGACCCAGTACTTC

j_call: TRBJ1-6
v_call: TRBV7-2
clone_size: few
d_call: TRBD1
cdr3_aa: CASSRTGLTYNSPLHF
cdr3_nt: TGTGCCAGCAGTCGGACAGGGTTAACCTATAATTCACCCCTCCACTTT

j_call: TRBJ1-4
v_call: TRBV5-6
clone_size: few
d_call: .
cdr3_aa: CASSSGGRGENEKLFF
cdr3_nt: TGTGCCAGCAGTTCTGGGGGTCGCGGCGAAAATGAAAAACTGTTTTTT

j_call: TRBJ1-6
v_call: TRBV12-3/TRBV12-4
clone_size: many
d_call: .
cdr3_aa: CASSLNGNSPLHF
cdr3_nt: TGTGCCAGCAGTTTAAACGGGAATTCACCCCTCCACTTT

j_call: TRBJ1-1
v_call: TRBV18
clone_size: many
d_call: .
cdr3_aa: CASSPRDSDTEAFF
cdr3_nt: TGTGCCAGCTCACCCAGGGATTCGGACACTGAAGCTTTCTTT

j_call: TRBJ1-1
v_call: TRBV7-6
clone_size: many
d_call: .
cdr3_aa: CASTRLGGNTEAFF
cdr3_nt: TGTGCCAGCACCCGCTTAGGGGGTAACACTGAAGCTTTCTTT

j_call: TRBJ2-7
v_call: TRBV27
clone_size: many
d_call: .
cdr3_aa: CASSPGHIPDEQYF
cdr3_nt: TGTGCCAGCAGCCCGGGACACATCCCCGACGAGCAGTACTTC

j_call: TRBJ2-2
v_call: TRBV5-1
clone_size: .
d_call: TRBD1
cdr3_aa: CASSPSDRANTGELFF
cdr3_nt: TGCGCCAGCAGCCCAAGCGACAGGGCGAACACCGGGGAGCTGTTTTTT

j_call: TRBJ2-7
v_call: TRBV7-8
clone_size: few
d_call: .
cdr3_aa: CASSPGGGDYEQYF
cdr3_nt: TGTGCCAGCAGCCCCGGAGGGGGAGACTACGAGCAGTACTTC

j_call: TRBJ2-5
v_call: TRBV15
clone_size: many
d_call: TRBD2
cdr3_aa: CATSRDRGGETQYF
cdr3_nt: TGTGCCACCAGCAGAGATCGGGGGGGGGAGACCCAGTACTTC

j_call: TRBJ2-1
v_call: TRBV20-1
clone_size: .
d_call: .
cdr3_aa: CSAQSWGRGDEQFF
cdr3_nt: TGCAGTGCTCAGAGCTGGGGCAGGGGCGATGAGCAGTTCTTC

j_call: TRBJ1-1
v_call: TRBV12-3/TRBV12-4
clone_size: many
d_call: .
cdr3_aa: CASSFGSPGTEAFF
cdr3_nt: TGTGCCAGCAGTTTTGGATCGCCGGGCACTGAAGCTTTCTTT

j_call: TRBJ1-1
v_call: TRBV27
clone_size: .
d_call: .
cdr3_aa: CASRKEPGGGTEAFF
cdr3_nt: TGTGCCAGCAGAAAGGAGCCGGGGGGAGGCACTGAAGCTTTCTTT

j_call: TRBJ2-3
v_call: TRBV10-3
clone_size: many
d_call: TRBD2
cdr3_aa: CAISENVGLGTDTQYF
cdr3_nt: TGTGCCATCAGTGAGAATGTGGGACTAGGGACCGATACGCAGTATTTT

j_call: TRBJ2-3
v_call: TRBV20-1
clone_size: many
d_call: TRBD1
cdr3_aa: CSAYGTVDTQYF
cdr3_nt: TGCAGTGCGTACGGGACAGTCGATACGCAGTATTTT

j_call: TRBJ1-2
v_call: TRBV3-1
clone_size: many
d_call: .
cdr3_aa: CASSQDIGGEGYTF
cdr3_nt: TGTGCCAGCAGCCAAGATATAGGGGGTGAAGGCTACACCTTC

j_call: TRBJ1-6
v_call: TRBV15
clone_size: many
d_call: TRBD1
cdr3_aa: CATRGDRYNSPLHF
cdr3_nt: TGTGCCACCAGGGGGGACAGATATAATTCACCCCTCCACTTT

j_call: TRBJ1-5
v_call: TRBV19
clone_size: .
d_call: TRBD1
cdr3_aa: CASSTGTGGKPQHF
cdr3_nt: TGTGCCAGTAGTACCGGGACAGGTGGTAAGCCCCAGCATTTT

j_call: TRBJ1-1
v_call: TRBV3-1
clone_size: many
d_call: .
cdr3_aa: CASSQGGGTEAFF
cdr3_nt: TGTGCCAGCAGCCAAGGAGGGGGCACTGAAGCTTTCTTT

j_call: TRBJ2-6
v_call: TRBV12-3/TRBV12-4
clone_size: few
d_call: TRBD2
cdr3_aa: CASSLSPGLGDAHGANVLTF
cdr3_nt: TGTGCCAGCAGTTTATCACCCGGACTAGGGGACGCTCACGGGGCCAACGTCCTGACTTTC

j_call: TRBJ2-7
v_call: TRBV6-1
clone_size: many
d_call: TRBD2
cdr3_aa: CASSGSGGESSYEQYF
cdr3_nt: TGTGCCAGCAGTGGGAGCGGGGGGGAAAGCTCCTACGAGCAGTACTTC

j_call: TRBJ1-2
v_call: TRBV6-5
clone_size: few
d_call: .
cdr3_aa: CASSYSGVLANYGYTF
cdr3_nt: TGTGCCAGCAGTTACTCAGGGGTTTTAGCTAACTATGGCTACACCTTC